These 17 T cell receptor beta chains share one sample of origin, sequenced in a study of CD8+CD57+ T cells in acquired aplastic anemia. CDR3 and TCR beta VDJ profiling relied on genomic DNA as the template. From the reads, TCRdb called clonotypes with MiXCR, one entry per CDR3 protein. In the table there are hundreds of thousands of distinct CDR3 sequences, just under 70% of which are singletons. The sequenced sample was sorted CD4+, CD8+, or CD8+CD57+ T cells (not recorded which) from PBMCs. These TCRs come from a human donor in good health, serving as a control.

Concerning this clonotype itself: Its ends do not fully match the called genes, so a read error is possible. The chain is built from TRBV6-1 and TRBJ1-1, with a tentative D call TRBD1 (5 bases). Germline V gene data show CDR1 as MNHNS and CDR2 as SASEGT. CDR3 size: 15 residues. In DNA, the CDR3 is TGTGCCCGCAGACCGTGTGCCCTACGGGACCCGGAAGCTTTCTTT. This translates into CARRPCALRDPEAFF.

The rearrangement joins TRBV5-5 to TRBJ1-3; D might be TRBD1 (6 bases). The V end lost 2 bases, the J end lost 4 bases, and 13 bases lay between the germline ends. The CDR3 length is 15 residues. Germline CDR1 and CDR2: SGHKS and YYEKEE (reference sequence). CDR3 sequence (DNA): TGTGCCAGCAGCTTCCAACGAACAGGGGGAAACACCATATATTTT. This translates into CASSFQRTGGNTIYF.

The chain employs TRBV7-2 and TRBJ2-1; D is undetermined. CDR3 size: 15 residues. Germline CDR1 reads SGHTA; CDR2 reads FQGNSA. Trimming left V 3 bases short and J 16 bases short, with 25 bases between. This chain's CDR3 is CASSFPRSTLAEPFF. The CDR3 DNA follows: TGTGCCAGCAGCTTCCCACGGAGTACGCTGGCTGAGCCTTTCTTC. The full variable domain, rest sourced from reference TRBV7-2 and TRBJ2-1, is GAGVSQSPSNKVTEKGKDVELRCDPISGHTALYWYRQSLGQGLEFLIYFQGNSAPDKSGLPSDRFSAERTGGSVSTLTIQRTQQEDSAVYLCASSFPRSTLAEPFFGPGTRLTVL.

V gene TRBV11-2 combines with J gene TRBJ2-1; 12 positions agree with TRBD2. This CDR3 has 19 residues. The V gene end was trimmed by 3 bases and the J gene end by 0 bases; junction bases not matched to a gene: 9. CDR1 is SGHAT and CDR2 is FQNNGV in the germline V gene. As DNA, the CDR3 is TGTGCCAGCAGCTTTGGTCTAGCGGGGGGGGTGAGCTCCTACAATGAGCAGTTCTTC. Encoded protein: CASSFGLAGGVSSYNEQFF.

The CDR3 loop reads CSARDLRQGNIQYF. DNA of the CDR3: TGCAGTGCTAGAGACTTAAGACAGGGAAACATTCAGTACTTC. The chain links TRBV20-1 to TRBJ2-4, with 7 bases aligning to TRBD1. The CDR3 loop spans 14 amino acids. Trimming at V came to 0 bases and at J to 6 bases, leaving 5 bases not matched to a gene. CDR1 is DFQATT and CDR2 is SNEGSKA in the germline V gene (reference sequence).

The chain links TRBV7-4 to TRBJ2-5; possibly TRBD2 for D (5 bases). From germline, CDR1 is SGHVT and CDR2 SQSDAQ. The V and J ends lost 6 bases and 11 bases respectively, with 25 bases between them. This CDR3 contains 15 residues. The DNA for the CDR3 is TGTGCCAGCAGTGCTGAGACTGGGAGTCGTAATACACAGTACTTC. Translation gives CASSAETGSRNTQYF.

The CDR3 DNA sequence: TGTGCCAGCAGCGGGGCGGGGGCGGAGAACAAAGACGAGCAGTACTTC. It encodes CASSGAGAENKDEQYF. The chain couples TRBV7-2 to TRBJ2-7; a possible D gene is TRBD2 (7 bases). The germline gives CDR1 SGHTA, CDR2 FQGNSA. The CDR3 is 16 residues long. V was shortened by 5 bases and J by 5 bases, with 22 bases between the two germline ends. The complete variable domain, with remaining parts taken from reference TRBV7-2 and TRBJ2-7, reads GAGVSQSPSNKVTEKGKDVELRCDPISGHTALYWYRQSLGQGLEFLIYFQGNSAPDKSGLPSDRFSAERTGGSVSTLTIQRTQQEDSAVYLCASSGAGAENKDEQYFGPGTRLTVT.

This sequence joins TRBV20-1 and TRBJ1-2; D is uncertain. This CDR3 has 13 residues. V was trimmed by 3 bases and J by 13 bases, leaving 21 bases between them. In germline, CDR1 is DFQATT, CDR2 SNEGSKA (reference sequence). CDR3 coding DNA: TGCAGTGCTAGTCCAGTTGGTGTCGACCAGCGCACCTTC. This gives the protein CSASPVGVDQRTF.

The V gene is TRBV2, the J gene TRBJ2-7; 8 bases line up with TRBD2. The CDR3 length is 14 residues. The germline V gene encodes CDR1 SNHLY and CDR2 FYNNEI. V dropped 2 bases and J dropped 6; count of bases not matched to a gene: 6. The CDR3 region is CASSETTAGGEQYF. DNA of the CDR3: TGTGCCAGCAGTGAAACCACTGCGGGGGGCGAGCAGTACTTC.

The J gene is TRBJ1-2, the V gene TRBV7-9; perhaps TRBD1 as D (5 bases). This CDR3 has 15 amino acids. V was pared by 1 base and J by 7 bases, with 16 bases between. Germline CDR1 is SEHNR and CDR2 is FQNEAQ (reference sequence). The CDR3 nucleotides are TGTGCCAGCAGCTTAGTTTTGTCAGGGCCCGTTGGCTACACCTTC. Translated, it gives CASSLVLSGPVGYTF. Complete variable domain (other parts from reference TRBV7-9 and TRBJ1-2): DTGVSQNPRHKITKRGQNVTFRCDPISEHNRLYWYRQTLGQGPEFLTYFQNEAQLEKSRLLSDRFSAERPKGSFSTLEIQRTEQGDSAMYLCASSLVLSGPVGYTFGSGTRLTVV.

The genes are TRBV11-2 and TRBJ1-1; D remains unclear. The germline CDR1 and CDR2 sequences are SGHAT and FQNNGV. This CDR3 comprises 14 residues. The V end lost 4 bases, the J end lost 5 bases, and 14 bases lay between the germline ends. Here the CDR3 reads CASSSREQETEAFF. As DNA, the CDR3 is TGTGCCAGCAGCTCCCGGGAGCAGGAGACTGAAGCTTTCTTT.

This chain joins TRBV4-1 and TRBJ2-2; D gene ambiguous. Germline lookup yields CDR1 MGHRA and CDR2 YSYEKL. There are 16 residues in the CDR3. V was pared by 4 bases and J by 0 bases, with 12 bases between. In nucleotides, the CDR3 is TGCGCCAGCAGCCGCAAGGGAACAGCGAACACCGGGGAGCTGTTTTTT. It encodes CASSRKGTANTGELFF.

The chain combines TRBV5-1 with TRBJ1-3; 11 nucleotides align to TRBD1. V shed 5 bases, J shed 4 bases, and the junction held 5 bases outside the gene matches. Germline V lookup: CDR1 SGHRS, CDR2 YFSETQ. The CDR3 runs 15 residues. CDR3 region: CASRSGTGGGNTIYF. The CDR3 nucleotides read TGCGCCAGCAGGTCCGGGACAGGGGGAGGAAACACCATATATTTT. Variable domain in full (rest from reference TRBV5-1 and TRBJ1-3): KAGVTQTPRYLIKTRGQQVTLSCSPISGHRSVSWYQQTPGQGLQFLFEYFSETQRNKGNFPGRFSGRQFSNSRSEMNVSTLELGDSALYLCASRSGTGGGNTIYFGEGSWLTVV.

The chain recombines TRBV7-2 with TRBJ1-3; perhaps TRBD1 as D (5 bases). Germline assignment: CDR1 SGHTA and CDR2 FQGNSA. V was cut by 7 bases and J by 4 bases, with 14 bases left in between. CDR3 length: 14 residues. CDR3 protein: CASTPGSQGNTIYF. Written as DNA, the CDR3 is TGTGCCAGCACCCCAGGGAGTCAAGGAAACACCATATATTTT.

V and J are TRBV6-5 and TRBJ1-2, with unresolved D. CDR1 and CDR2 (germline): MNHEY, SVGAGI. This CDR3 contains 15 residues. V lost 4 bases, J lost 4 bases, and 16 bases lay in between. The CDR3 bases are TGTGCCAGCAGTTCCCCCTCCGACGCGCCCTATGGCTACACCTTC. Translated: CASSSPSDAPYGYTF.

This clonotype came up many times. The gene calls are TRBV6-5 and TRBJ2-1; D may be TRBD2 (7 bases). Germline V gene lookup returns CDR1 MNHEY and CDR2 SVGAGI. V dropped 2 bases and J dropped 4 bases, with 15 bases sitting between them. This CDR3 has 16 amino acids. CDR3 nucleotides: TGTGCCAGCAGTTACGATTCGCGGGGGCCTTACAATGAGCAGTTCTTC. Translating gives CASSYDSRGPYNEQFF.

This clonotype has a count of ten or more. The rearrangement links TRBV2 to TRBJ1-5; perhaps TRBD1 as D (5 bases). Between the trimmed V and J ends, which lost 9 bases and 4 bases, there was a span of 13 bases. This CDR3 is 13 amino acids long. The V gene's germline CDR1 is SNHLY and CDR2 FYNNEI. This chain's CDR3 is CASQGNENQPQHF. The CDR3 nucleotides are TGTGCCAGTCAGGGAAACGAGAATCAGCCCCAGCATTTT.